A selection of T cell receptor beta chains follows, all from one sample in a study of early T cells in non-severe SARS-CoV-2 infection. Each CDR3 protein gets one entry after TCRdb re-called the 5' RACE reads with MiXCR. The repertoire holds tens of thousands of distinct CDR3 sequences, with over 5% as singletons. The material sequenced was whole blood. These receptors originate from an adult who was a healthcare worker with PCR-confirmed SARS-CoV-2 infection or an uninfected control (not recorded which). CDR3s include the opening cysteine and the closing phenylalanine or tryptophan. A D gene is named only where the DNA matches it firmly. The size of a clone is reported for some rows only, either as once, few or many, or as a class for expanded clones.

CDR3 protein: CASSHGQDTEAFF; CDR3 DNA: TGTGCCAGCAGCCACGGACAGGACACTGAAGCTTTCTTT; V gene: TRBV7-2; J gene: TRBJ1-1; clone size: -; D gene: TRBD1
CDR3 protein: CASSHYGGQGNSPLHF; CDR3 DNA: TGTGCCAGCAGCCATTACGGGGGACAGGGGAATTCACCCCTCCACTTT; V gene: TRBV3-1; J gene: TRBJ1-6; clone size: few; D gene: TRBD1
CDR3 protein: CSTGQGSGPNEKLFF; CDR3 DNA: TGCAGTACGGGACAGGGAAGTGGTCCGAATGAAAAACTGTTTTTT; V gene: TRBV20-1; J gene: TRBJ1-4; clone size: -; D gene: TRBD1
CDR3 protein: CASSLLAGDSTGELFF; CDR3 DNA: TGTGCCAGCAGCTTACTAGCGGGGGACTCCACCGGGGAGCTGTTTTTT; V gene: TRBV7-6; J gene: TRBJ2-2; clone size: -; D gene: TRBD2
CDR3 protein: CASSAGPDGYTF; CDR3 DNA: TGTGCCAGCAGTGCAGGGCCGGATGGCTACACCTTC; V gene: TRBV2; J gene: TRBJ1-2; clone size: many; D gene: -
CDR3 protein: CASSPGAGTFHWQGYTF; CDR3 DNA: TGTGCCAGCAGTCCTGGGGCAGGGACTTTCCATTGGCAGGGCTACACCTTC; V gene: TRBV28; J gene: TRBJ1-2; clone size: few; D gene: -
CDR3 protein: CASSPRTEAFF; CDR3 DNA: TGTGCCAGCAGTCCCCGCACTGAAGCTTTCTTT; V gene: TRBV2; J gene: TRBJ1-1; clone size: many; D gene: -
CDR3 protein: CASSDVRDHQPQHF; CDR3 DNA: TGTGCCAGCAGTGATGTCAGGGATCATCAGCCCCAGCATTTT; V gene: TRBV27; J gene: TRBJ1-5; clone size: many; D gene: -
CDR3 protein: CASSQYPSGGTNSPLHF; CDR3 DNA: TGTGCCAGCAGCCAATACCCATCAGGGGGTACCAATTCACCCCTCCACTTT; V gene: TRBV3-1; J gene: TRBJ1-6; clone size: -; D gene: TRBD1
CDR3 protein: CASSRAAQETQYF; CDR3 DNA: TGTGCCAGCAGCCGCGCAGCCCAAGAGACCCAGTACTTC; V gene: TRBV5-5; J gene: TRBJ2-5; clone size: few; D gene: -
CDR3 protein: CASSPTGADYEQYF; CDR3 DNA: TGTGCCAGCAGCCCTACAGGGGCCGACTACGAGCAGTACTTC; V gene: TRBV4-2; J gene: TRBJ2-7; clone size: few; D gene: TRBD1
CDR3 protein: CASSPTSGGSTGELFF; CDR3 DNA: TGTGCCAGCAGTCCCACTAGCGGGGGGAGTACCGGGGAGCTGTTTTTT; V gene: TRBV12-3/TRBV12-4; J gene: TRBJ2-2; clone size: -; D gene: TRBD2
CDR3 protein: CASSLGPVVGTEAFF; CDR3 DNA: TGCGCCAGCAGCTTGGGCCCCGTCGTGGGCACTGAAGCTTTCTTT; V gene: TRBV5-1; J gene: TRBJ1-1; clone size: many; D gene: -
CDR3 protein: CASSGRLAGIQETQYF; CDR3 DNA: TGTGCCAGCAGCGGTCGACTAGCGGGGATCCAAGAGACCCAGTACTTC; V gene: TRBV11-2; J gene: TRBJ2-5; clone size: few; D gene: TRBD2
CDR3 protein: CASSPNPSSEQYF; CDR3 DNA: TGTGCCAGCAGCCCCAACCCTTCTAGCGAGCAGTACTTC; V gene: TRBV11-2; J gene: TRBJ2-7; clone size: many; D gene: -
CDR3 protein: CSARDGTGGSGEQYF; CDR3 DNA: TGCAGTGCTAGAGATGGAACGGGGGGGTCAGGCGAGCAGTACTTC; V gene: TRBV20-1; J gene: TRBJ2-7; clone size: few; D gene: TRBD2
CDR3 protein: CASRASGGAYNEQFF; CDR3 DNA: TGTGCCAGCAGGGCGAGCGGGGGGGCCTACAATGAGCAGTTCTTC; V gene: TRBV2; J gene: TRBJ2-1; clone size: many; D gene: TRBD2
CDR3 protein: CSVTWASADTQYF; CDR3 DNA: TGCAGCGTCACTTGGGCAAGCGCAGATACGCAGTATTTT; V gene: TRBV29-1; J gene: TRBJ2-3; clone size: many; D gene: -
CDR3 protein: CASSLVRGLLTGELFF; CDR3 DNA: TGTGCCAGCAGCTTAGTGCGGGGACTTCTCACCGGGGAGCTGTTTTTT; V gene: TRBV11-2; J gene: TRBJ2-2; clone size: few; D gene: -
CDR3 protein: CSVDGGASTEAFF; CDR3 DNA: TGCAGCGTTGATGGGGGGGCGAGCACTGAAGCTTTCTTT; V gene: TRBV29-1; J gene: TRBJ1-1; clone size: many; D gene: -
CDR3 protein: CASSFMTGVPYGYTF; CDR3 DNA: TGTGCCAGCAGCTTCATGACAGGCGTTCCCTATGGCTACACCTTC; V gene: TRBV7-9; J gene: TRBJ1-2; clone size: many; D gene: -
CDR3 protein: CASSGQGENSPLHF; CDR3 DNA: TGTGCCAGCTCTGGACAGGGAGAGAATTCACCCCTCCACTTT; V gene: TRBV19; J gene: TRBJ1-6; clone size: few; D gene: TRBD1
CDR3 protein: CASRTGTNYGYTF; CDR3 DNA: TGTGCCAGCAGAACCGGGACTAACTATGGCTACACCTTC; V gene: TRBV6-6; J gene: TRBJ1-2; clone size: few; D gene: -
CDR3 protein: CSARDRTVKGPNSPLHF; CDR3 DNA: TGCAGTGCTAGAGATCGAACGGTGAAGGGCCCGAATTCACCCCTCCACTTT; V gene: TRBV20-1; J gene: TRBJ1-6; clone size: -; D gene: -
CDR3 protein: CASSLQDVQGNEQFF; CDR3 DNA: TGTGCCAGCAGCTTACAGGACGTCCAGGGGAATGAGCAGTTCTTC; V gene: TRBV5-5; J gene: TRBJ2-1; clone size: many; D gene: -
CDR3 protein: CSARGLPSGGQYEQYF; CDR3 DNA: TGCAGTGCTAGAGGTCTCCCTAGCGGGGGGCAGTACGAGCAGTACTTC; V gene: TRBV20-1; J gene: TRBJ2-7; clone size: -; D gene: TRBD2
CDR3 protein: CASSSGQNTDTQYF; CDR3 DNA: TGTGCCAGCAGCTCGGGACAAAACACAGATACGCAGTATTTT; V gene: TRBV11-1; J gene: TRBJ2-3; clone size: many; D gene: -
CDR3 protein: CSVGRRESIDDNQPQHF; CDR3 DNA: TGCAGCGTTGGACGGAGGGAGTCTATCGATGACAATCAGCCCCAGCATTTT; V gene: TRBV29-1; J gene: TRBJ1-5; clone size: -; D gene: -
CDR3 protein: CAISESSLTGELFF; CDR3 DNA: TGTGCCATCAGTGAGTCGAGCCTTACCGGGGAGCTGTTTTTT; V gene: TRBV10-3; J gene: TRBJ2-2; clone size: few; D gene: -
CDR3 protein: CASSLGTANTGELFF; CDR3 DNA: TGTGCCAGCAGTTTAGGGACAGCGAACACCGGGGAGCTGTTTTTT; V gene: TRBV27; J gene: TRBJ2-2; clone size: many; D gene: TRBD1
CDR3 protein: CSDGPADERTQYF; CDR3 DNA: TGCAGTGATGGCCCAGCGGACGAGAGGACCCAGTACTTC; V gene: TRBV29-1; J gene: TRBJ2-5; clone size: few; D gene: -
CDR3 protein: CAISEGQGSGELFF; CDR3 DNA: TGTGCCATCAGTGAAGGACAGGGTTCCGGAGAGCTGTTTTTT; V gene: TRBV10-3; J gene: TRBJ2-2; clone size: -; D gene: TRBD1
CDR3 protein: CSARAGGAGYSNQPQHF; CDR3 DNA: TGCAGTGCTAGAGCCGGGGGCGCTGGGTATAGCAATCAGCCCCAGCATTTT; V gene: TRBV20-1; J gene: TRBJ1-5; clone size: many; D gene: -
CDR3 protein: CASSLGGYGYTF; CDR3 DNA: TGTGCCAGCAGCTTAGGAGGCTATGGCTACACCTTC; V gene: TRBV7-9; J gene: TRBJ1-2; clone size: many; D gene: -
CDR3 protein: CASSIQAGVASHEQFF; CDR3 DNA: TGTGCCAGCAGCATTCAAGCGGGGGTGGCGAGTCATGAGCAGTTCTTC; V gene: TRBV11-2; J gene: TRBJ2-1; clone size: many; D gene: TRBD2
CDR3 protein: CASSLGSGLRETQYF; CDR3 DNA: TGTGCCAGCAGCTTAGGGTCAGGGCTGAGAGAGACCCAGTACTTC; V gene: TRBV11-2; J gene: TRBJ2-5; clone size: few; D gene: -
CDR3 protein: CASSYTSQGSLNSPLHF; CDR3 DNA: TGTGCCAGCAGTTACACGTCACAGGGGAGTCTGAATTCACCCCTCCACTTT; V gene: TRBV6-5; J gene: TRBJ1-6; clone size: many; D gene: TRBD1
CDR3 protein: CASSYISYEQYF; CDR3 DNA: TGTGCCAGCAGCTACATTTCCTACGAGCAGTACTTC; V gene: TRBV11-2; J gene: TRBJ2-7; clone size: many; D gene: -
CDR3 protein: CATSDWGQGKGETQYF; CDR3 DNA: TGTGCCACCAGTGACTGGGGACAGGGGAAGGGTGAGACCCAGTACTTC; V gene: TRBV24-1; J gene: TRBJ2-5; clone size: -; D gene: TRBD1
CDR3 protein: CASSRTLTSGGDTQYF; CDR3 DNA: TGTGCCAGCAGCCGCACCCTTACTAGCGGGGGAGATACGCAGTATTTT; V gene: TRBV5-5; J gene: TRBJ2-3; clone size: many; D gene: TRBD2
CDR3 protein: CASSFLGYEQYF; CDR3 DNA: TGTGCCAGCAGTTTTCTGGGGTACGAGCAGTACTTC; V gene: TRBV12-3/TRBV12-4; J gene: TRBJ2-7; clone size: few; D gene: -